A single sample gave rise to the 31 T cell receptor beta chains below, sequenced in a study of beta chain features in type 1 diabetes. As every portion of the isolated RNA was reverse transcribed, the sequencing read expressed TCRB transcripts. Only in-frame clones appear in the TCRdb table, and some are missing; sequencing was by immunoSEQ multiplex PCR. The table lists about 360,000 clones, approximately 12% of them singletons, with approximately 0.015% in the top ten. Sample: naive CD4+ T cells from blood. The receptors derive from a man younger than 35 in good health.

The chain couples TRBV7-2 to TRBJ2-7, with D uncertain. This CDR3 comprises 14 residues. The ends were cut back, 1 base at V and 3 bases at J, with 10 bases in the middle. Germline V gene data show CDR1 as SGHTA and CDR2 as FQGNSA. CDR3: CASSLVPGYYEQYF. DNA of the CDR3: TGTGCCAGCAGCTTAGTTCCGGGTTACTACGAGCAGTACTTC.

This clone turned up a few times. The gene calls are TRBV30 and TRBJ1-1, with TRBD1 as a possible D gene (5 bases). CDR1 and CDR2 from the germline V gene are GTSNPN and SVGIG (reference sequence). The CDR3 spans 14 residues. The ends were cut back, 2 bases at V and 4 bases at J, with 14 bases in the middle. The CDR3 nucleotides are TGTGCCTGGAGTTCGACCAGGGAGGTCACTGAAGCTTTCTTT. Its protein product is CAWSSTREVTEAFF. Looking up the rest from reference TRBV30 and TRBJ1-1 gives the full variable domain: SQTIHQWPATLVQPVGSPLSLECTVEGTSNPNLYWYRQAAGRGLQLLFYSVGIGQISSEVPQNLSASRPQDRQFILSSKKLLLSDSGFYLCAWSSTREVTEAFFGQGTRLTVV.

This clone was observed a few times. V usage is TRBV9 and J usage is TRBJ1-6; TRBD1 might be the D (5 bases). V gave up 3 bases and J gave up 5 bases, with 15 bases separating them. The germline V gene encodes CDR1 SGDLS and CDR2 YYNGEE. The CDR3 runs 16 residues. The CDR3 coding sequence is TGTGCCAGCAGCGGCCTTGGACACTTAAATAATTCACCCCTCCACTTT. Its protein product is CASSGLGHLNNSPLHF.

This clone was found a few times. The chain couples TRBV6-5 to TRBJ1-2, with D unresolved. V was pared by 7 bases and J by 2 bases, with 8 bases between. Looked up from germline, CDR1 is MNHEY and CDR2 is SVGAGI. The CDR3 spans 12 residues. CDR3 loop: CASNSGNYGYTF. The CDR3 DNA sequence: TGTGCCAGCAATTCCGGGAACTATGGCTACACCTTC.

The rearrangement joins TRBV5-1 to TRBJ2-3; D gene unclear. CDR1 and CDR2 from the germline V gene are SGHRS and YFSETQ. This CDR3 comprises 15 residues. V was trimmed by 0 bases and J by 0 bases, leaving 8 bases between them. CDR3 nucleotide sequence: TGCGCCAGCAGCTTGGGGGCAGTTAGCACAGATACGCAGTATTTT. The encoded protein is CASSLGAVSTDTQYF.

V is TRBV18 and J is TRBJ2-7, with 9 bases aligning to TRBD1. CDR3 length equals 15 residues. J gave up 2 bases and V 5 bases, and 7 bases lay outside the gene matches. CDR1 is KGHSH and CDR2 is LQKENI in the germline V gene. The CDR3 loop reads CASSAGQGQAYEQYF. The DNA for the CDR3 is TGTGCCAGCTCAGCGGGACAGGGACAAGCCTACGAGCAGTACTTC. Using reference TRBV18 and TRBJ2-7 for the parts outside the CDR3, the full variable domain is NAGVMQNPRHLVRRRGQEARLRCSPMKGHSHVYWYRQLPEEGLKFMVYLQKENIIDESGMPKERFSAEFPKEGPSILRIQQVVRGDSAAYFCASSAGQGQAYEQYFGPGTRLTVT.

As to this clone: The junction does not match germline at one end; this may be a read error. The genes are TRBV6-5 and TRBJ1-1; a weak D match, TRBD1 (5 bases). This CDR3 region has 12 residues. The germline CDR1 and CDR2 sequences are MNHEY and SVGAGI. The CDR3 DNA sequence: TGTGCCAGCAGCCCGGGGGGTAGGGCGCTGCTCTTT. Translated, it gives CASSPGGRALLF.

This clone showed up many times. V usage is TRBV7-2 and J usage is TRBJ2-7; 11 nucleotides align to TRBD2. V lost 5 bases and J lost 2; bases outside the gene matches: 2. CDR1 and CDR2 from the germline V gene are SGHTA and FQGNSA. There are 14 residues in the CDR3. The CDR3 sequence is CASSGSGRAYEQYF. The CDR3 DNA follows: TGTGCCAGCAGCGGTAGCGGGAGGGCCTACGAGCAGTACTTC.

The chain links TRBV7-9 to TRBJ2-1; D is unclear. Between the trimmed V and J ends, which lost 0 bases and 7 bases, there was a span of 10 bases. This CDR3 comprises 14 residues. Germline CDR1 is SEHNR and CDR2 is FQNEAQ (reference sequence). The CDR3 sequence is CASSLARRGNEQFF. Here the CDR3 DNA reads TGTGCCAGCAGCTTAGCGCGCAGAGGTAATGAGCAGTTCTTC.

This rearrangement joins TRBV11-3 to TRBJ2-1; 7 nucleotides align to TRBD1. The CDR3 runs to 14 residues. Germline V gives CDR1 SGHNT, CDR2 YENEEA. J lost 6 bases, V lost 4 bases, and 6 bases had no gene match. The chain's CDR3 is CASSSGQFLNEQFF. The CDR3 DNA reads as TGTGCCAGCAGCTCGGGACAGTTCCTCAATGAGCAGTTCTTC.

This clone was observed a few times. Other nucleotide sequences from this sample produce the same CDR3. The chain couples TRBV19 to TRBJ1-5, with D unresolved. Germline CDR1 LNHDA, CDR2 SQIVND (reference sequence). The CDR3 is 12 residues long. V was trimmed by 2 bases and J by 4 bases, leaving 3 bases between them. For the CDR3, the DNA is TGTGCCAGTAGTATATCGAATCAGCCCCAGCATTTT. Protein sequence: CASSISNQPQHF.

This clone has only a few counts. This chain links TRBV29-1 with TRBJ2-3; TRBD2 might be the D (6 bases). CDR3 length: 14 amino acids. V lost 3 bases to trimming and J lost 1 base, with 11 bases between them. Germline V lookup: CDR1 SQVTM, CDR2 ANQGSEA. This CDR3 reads CSVEGGLGTDTQYF. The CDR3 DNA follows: TGCAGCGTTGAGGGAGGATTGGGCACAGATACGCAGTATTTT.

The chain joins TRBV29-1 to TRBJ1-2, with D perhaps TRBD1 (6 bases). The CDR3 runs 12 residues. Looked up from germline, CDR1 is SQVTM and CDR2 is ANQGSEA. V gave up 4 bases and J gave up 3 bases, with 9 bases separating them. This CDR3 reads CSVGDRYYGYTF. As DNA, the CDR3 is TGCAGCGTTGGAGACAGGTACTATGGCTACACCTTC.

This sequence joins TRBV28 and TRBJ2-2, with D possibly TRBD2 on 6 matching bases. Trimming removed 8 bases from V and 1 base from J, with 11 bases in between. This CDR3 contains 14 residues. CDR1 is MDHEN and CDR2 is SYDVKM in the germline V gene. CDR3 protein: CASHPGLNTGELFF. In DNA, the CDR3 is TGTGCCAGCCATCCGGGACTGAACACCGGGGAGCTGTTTTTT. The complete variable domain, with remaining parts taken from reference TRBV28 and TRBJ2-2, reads DVKVTQSSRYLVKRTGEKVFLECVQDMDHENMFWYRQDPGLGLRLIYFSYDVKMKEKGDIPEGYSVSREKKERFSLILESASTNQTSMYLCASHPGLNTGELFFGEGSRLTVL.

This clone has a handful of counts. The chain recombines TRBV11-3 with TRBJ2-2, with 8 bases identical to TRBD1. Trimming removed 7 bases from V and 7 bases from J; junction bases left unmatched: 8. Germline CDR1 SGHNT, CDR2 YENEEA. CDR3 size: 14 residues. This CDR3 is CASNNRQGHGELFF. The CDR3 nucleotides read TGTGCCAGCAATAACAGACAGGGGCACGGGGAGCTGTTTTTT.

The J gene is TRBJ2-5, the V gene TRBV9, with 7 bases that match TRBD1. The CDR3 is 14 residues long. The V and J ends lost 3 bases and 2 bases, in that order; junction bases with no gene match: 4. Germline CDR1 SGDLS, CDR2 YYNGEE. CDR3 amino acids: CASSARQGQETQYF. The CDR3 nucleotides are TGTGCCAGCAGCGCGAGACAGGGTCAAGAGACCCAGTACTTC.

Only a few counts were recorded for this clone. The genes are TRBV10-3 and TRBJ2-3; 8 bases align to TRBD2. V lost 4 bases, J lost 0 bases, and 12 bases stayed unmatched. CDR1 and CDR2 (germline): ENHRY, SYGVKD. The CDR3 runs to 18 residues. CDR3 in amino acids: CAISAHPGGATSTDTQYF. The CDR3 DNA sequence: TGTGCCATCAGTGCCCACCCCGGGGGGGCGACTAGCACAGATACGCAGTATTTT.

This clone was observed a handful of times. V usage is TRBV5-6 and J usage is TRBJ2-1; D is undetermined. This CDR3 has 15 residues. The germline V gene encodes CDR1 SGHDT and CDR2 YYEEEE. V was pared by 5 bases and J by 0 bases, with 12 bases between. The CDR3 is CASRPLSSSYNEQFF. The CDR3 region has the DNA TGTGCCAGCAGGCCGCTAAGTAGCTCCTACAATGAGCAGTTCTTC.

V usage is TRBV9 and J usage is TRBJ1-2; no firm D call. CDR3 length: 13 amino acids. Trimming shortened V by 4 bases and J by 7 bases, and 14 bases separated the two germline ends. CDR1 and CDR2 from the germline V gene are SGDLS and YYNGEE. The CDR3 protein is CASSPQSEAGYTF. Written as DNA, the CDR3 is TGTGCCAGCAGCCCCCAGTCTGAGGCTGGCTACACCTTC.

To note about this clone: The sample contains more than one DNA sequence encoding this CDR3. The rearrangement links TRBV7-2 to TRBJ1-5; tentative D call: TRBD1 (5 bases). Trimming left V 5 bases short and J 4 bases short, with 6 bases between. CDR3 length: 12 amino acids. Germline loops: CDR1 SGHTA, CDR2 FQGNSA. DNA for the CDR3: TGTGCCAGCAGCGCAGGGAATCAGCCCCAGCATTTT. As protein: CASSAGNQPQHF. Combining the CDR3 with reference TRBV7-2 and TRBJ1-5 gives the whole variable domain GAGVSQSPSNKVTEKGKDVELRCDPISGHTALYWYRQSLGQGLEFLIYFQGNSAPDKSGLPSDRFSAERTGGSVSTLTIQRTQQEDSAVYLCASSAGNQPQHFGDGTRLSIL.

The CDR3, as DNA: TGTGCCAGTAGTCACCCGGGACACTCCTACGAGCAGTACTTC. This translates into CASSHPGHSYEQYF. The chain carries TRBV19 and TRBJ2-7, with D possibly being TRBD1 (6 bases). Per germline, CDR1 LNHDA and CDR2 SQIVND (reference sequence). The CDR3 length is 14 residues. V dropped 5 bases and J dropped 0 bases, with 11 bases sitting between them.

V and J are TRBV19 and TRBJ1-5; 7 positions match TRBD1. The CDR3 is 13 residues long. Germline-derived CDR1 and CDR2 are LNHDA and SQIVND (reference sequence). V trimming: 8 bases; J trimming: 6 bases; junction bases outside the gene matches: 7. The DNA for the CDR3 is TGTGCCAGTGGTACAGGGGTGAGTCAGCCCCAGCATTTT. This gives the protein CASGTGVSQPQHF.

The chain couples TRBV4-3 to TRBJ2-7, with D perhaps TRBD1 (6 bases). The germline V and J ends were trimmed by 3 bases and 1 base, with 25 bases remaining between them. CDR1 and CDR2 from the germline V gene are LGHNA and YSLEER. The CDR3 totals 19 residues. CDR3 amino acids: CASSQGSLGATGRSYEQYF. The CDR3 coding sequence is TGCGCCAGCAGCCAGGGGAGTTTGGGGGCGACAGGTCGATCCTACGAGCAGTACTTC.

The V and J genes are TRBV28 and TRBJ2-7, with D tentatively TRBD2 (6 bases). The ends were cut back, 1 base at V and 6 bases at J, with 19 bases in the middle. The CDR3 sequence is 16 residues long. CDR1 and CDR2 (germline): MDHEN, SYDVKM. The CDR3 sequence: CASSLSEAGGVREQYF. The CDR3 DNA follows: TGTGCCAGCAGTTTATCCGAGGCCGGGGGTGTGCGCGAGCAGTACTTC.

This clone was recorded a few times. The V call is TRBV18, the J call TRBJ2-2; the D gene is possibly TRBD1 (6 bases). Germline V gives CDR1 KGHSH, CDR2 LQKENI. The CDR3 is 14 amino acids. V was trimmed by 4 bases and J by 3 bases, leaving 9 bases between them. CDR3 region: CASSLHRDTGELFF. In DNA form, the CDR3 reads TGTGCCAGCTCACTTCACAGGGACACCGGGGAGCTGTTTTTT.

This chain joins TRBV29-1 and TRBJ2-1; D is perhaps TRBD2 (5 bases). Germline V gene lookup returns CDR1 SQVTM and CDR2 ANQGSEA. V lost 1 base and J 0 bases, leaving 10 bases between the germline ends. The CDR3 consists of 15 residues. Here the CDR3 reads CSVEATGSSYNEQFF. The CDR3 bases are TGCAGCGTTGAAGCTACGGGATCCTCCTACAATGAGCAGTTCTTC.

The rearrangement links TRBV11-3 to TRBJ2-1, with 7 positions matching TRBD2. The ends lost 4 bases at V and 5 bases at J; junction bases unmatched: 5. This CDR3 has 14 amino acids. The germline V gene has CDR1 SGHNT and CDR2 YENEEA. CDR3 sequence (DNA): TGTGCCAGCAGCTCTCGGACTAGTCACAATGAGCAGTTCTTC. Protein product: CASSSRTSHNEQFF.

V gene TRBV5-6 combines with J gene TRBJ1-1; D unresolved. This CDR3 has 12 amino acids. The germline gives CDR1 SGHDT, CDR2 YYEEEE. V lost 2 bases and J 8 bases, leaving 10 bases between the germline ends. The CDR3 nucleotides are TGTGCCAGCAGCTTTCCACAGAGAGAAGCTTTCTTT. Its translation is CASSFPQREAFF.

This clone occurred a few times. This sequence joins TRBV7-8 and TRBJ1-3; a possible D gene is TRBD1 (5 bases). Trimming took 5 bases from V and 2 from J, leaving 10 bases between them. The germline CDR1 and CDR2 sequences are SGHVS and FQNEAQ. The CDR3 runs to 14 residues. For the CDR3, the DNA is TGTGCCAGCAGCCCAGGGCTCCCTGGAAACACCATATATTTT. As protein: CASSPGLPGNTIYF.

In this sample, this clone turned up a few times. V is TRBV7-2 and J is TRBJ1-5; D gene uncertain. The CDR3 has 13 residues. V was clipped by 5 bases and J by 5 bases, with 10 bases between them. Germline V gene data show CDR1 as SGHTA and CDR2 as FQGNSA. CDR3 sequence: CASSPQRDQPQHF. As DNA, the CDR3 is TGTGCCAGCAGCCCTCAGAGGGATCAGCCCCAGCATTTT.

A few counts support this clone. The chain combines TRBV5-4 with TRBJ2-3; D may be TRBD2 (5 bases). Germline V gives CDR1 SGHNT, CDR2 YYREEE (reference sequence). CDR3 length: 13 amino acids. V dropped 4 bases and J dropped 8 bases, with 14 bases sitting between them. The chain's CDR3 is CASSQEVFGTQYF. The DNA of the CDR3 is TGTGCCAGCAGCCAGGAGGTGTTCGGTACGCAGTATTTT.